Following are 18 T cell receptor beta chains from one sample sequenced in a study of OX40 agonist ivuxolimab in advanced cancers. Some clones are missing from TCRdb's copy, which holds only in-frame ones; the method was immunoSEQ multiplex PCR. The sample has some 43,000 clones, roughly 90% seen once. The sample in question was CD4+ or CD8+ T cells sorted from blood, obtained in a trial of the OX40 agonist ivuxolimab. These receptors all come from an adult with an advanced solid tumor such as melanoma, head and neck, liver or kidney cancer.

The CDR3 DNA sequence: TGCGCCAGCAGCTTGATGGCAGCAAACACTGAAGCTTTCTTT. The encoded protein is CASSLMAANTEAFF. The rearrangement uses TRBV5-1 and TRBJ1-1; D gene unclear. This CDR3 is 14 amino acids long. V was pared by 1 base and J by 2 bases, with 9 bases between. In germline, CDR1 is SGHRS, CDR2 YFSETQ.

As for this clone: One end of the junction fails to match germline, which may point to a read error. The chain has TRBV27 and TRBJ2-5; a possible D gene is TRBD2 (6 bases). Germline V CDR1 and CDR2: MNHEY, SMNVEV (reference sequence). There are 11 residues in the CDR3. The CDR3 DNA reads as TGTGCCAGCAGTTTGGCGGGGACCGAGTACTTC. It yields the protein CASSLAGTEYF.

CDR3 in amino acids: CASSLRQGALLDTGELFF. Written as DNA, the CDR3 is TGTGCCAGCAGTTTAAGGCAGGGGGCACTCCTAGACACCGGGGAGCTGTTTTTT. The chain joins TRBV7-9 to TRBJ2-2, with 8 bases lining up with TRBD1. The V gene's germline CDR1 is SEHNR and CDR2 FQNEAQ (reference sequence). There are 18 residues in the CDR3. Losses at the gene ends were 6 bases for V and 3 bases for J; bases not matched to a gene: 15.

This chain links TRBV5-6 with TRBJ2-1; no firm D call. This CDR3 contains 13 residues. Trimming pared 4 bases from V and 10 bases from J, leaving 15 bases between. Germline lookup yields CDR1 SGHDT and CDR2 YYEEEE. The CDR3 DNA follows: TGTGCCAGCAGCCCCGGACCTGCCGGAGAGCAGTTCTTC. The encoded protein is CASSPGPAGEQFF.

This chain links TRBV9 with TRBJ1-2; TRBD1 is a possible D gene (5 bases). The CDR3 is made up of 15 amino acids. Germline V gene lookup returns CDR1 SGDLS and CDR2 YYNGEE. With 0 bases removed from V and 4 bases from J, the gap between germline ends came to 13 bases. For the CDR3, the DNA is TGTGCCAGCAGCGTAGACGGTGGAGGGGTCTATGGCTACACCTTC. Translated, it gives CASSVDGGGVYGYTF.

The CDR3 bases are TGTGCCAGCAGCTTGGCCTCGGGAAATCAGCCCCAGCATTTT. This gives the protein CASSLASGNQPQHF. The rearrangement joins TRBV5-5 to TRBJ1-5; D ambiguous. With 0 bases removed from V and 4 bases from J, the gap between germline ends came to 8 bases. Germline CDR1 reads SGHKS; CDR2 reads YYEKEE (reference sequence). The CDR3 consists of 14 residues. Combining the CDR3 with reference TRBV5-5 and TRBJ1-5 gives the whole variable domain DAGVTQSPTHLIKTRGQQVTLRCSPISGHKSVSWYQQVLGQGPQFIFQYYEKEERGRGNFPDRFSARQFPNYSSELNVNALLLGDSALYLCASSLASGNQPQHFGDGTRLSIL.

This chain links TRBV6-5 with TRBJ2-5; D is uncertain. TRBJ2-7 explains the end of the DNA better; the J call may be wrong. The CDR3 length is 14 residues. Germline CDR1 and CDR2: MNHEY and SVGAGI. The CDR3 reads CASSRTWPWSEQYF. CDR3 coding DNA: TGTGCCAGCAGTAGGACCTGGCCTTGGAGCGAGCAGTACTTC.

V is TRBV29-1 and J is TRBJ2-7, with 10 bases aligning to TRBD2. Losses at the gene ends were 4 bases for V and 7 bases for J; bases not matched to a gene: 4. The germline CDR1 and CDR2 sequences are SQVTM and ANQGSEA. This CDR3 has 12 amino acids. The CDR3 DNA reads as TGCAGCGTTGGTAGCGGGGGGATGGAGCAGTACTTC. Encoded protein: CSVGSGGMEQYF.

Only a few counts were recorded for this clone. The V gene is TRBV4-1, the J gene TRBJ1-5, with no clear D. Germline values: CDR1 MGHRA, CDR2 YSYEKL. Between the trimmed V and J ends, which lost 0 bases and 3 bases, there was a span of 9 bases. This CDR3 has 15 residues. The DNA of the CDR3 is TGCGCCAGCAGCCAAGAGGCCTTCTCCAATCAGCCCCAGCATTTT. Its translation is CASSQEAFSNQPQHF.

The sample holds one count of this clone. The chain is built from TRBV4-2 and TRBJ2-5; TRBD2 aligns across 10 bases. Germline V gives CDR1 LGHNA, CDR2 YNFKEQ. This CDR3 spans 16 amino acids. The V segment lost 4 bases and the J segment 5 bases; nucleotides outside the gene matches: 10. The CDR3 region is CASSPADSGGLETQYF. The CDR3 DNA reads TGTGCCAGCAGCCCGGCGGATAGCGGGGGGCTGGAGACCCAGTACTTC.

V usage is TRBV7-9 and J usage is TRBJ2-1; 9 bases align to TRBD1. The CDR3 length is 11 residues. Germline V gene sequence: CDR1 SEHNR, CDR2 FQNEAQ (reference sequence). V trimming: 4 bases; J trimming: 12 bases; junction bases outside the gene matches: 1. The CDR3 loop is CASSSGQGQFF. CDR3 DNA: TGTGCCAGCAGCTCGGGACAGGGGCAGTTCTTC.

The table lists this clone with a count of one. The J gene is TRBJ1-2, the V gene TRBV7-2, with D hard to call. The CDR3 loop spans 12 amino acids. Trimming pared 5 bases from V and 0 bases from J, leaving 4 bases between. Germline CDR1 is SGHTA and CDR2 is FQGNSA. DNA of the CDR3: TGTGCCAGCAGCGCTGCTAACTATGGCTACACCTTC. Its translation: CASSAANYGYTF.

This rearrangement joins TRBV2 to TRBJ2-3, with unresolved D. Germline-derived CDR1 and CDR2 are SNHLY and FYNNEI. Trimming left V 4 bases short and J 5 bases short, with 13 bases between. The CDR3 spans 14 residues. The DNA of the CDR3 is TGTGCCAGCAGTGGAGTGACCAGAGAAGATACGCAGTATTTT. It specifies CASSGVTREDTQYF.

Of note for this clone: The junction differs from germline at one of its ends, possibly a read error. The V call is TRBV30, the J call TRBJ1-6; no firm D call. There are 13 residues in the CDR3. The germline gives CDR1 GTSNPN, CDR2 SVGIG (reference sequence). The CDR3 region is CAWSKSSNSPLHF. The CDR3, as DNA: TGTGCCTGGAGTAAGTCCTCTAATTCACCCCTCCACTTT.

This clone was seen a single time. The chain uses TRBV5-1 and TRBJ2-1, with TRBD2 matching 13 bases. The CDR3 runs 17 residues. Losses at the gene ends were 5 bases for V and 5 bases for J; bases not matched to a gene: 10. Germline CDR1 and CDR2: SGHRS and YFSETQ. CDR3 bases: TGCGCCAGCAGGGAAGGACTAGCGGGGGTCCAACACAATGAGCAGTTCTTC. Protein: CASREGLAGVQHNEQFF.

This chain connects TRBV5-4 to TRBJ1-6; 9 bases map to TRBD1. Germline values: CDR1 SGHNT, CDR2 YYREEE (reference sequence). The CDR3 length is 18 residues. V trimming: 4 bases; J trimming: 2 bases; junction bases outside the gene matches: 10. CDR3: CASSAGRTGVPYNSPLHF. The CDR3 region has the DNA TGTGCCAGCAGCGCCGGGAGGACAGGGGTGCCCTATAATTCACCCCTCCACTTT. The full variable domain, with the rest looked up from reference TRBV5-4 and TRBJ1-6, is ETGVTQSPTHLIKTRGQQVTLRCSSQSGHNTVSWYQQALGQGPQFIFQYYREEENGRGNFPPRFSGLQFPNYSSELNVNALELDDSALYLCASSAGRTGVPYNSPLHFGNGTRLTVT.

J is TRBJ1-2 and V is TRBV10-2; no firm D call. The CDR3 runs 14 residues. CDR1 and CDR2 (germline): WSHSY, SAAADI. V was cut by 4 bases and J by 6 bases, with 15 bases left in between. The CDR3 loop reads CASSVTGAQNGYTF. CDR3 in DNA: TGCGCCAGCAGTGTGACGGGAGCCCAAAATGGCTACACCTTC.

The chain has TRBV5-1 and TRBJ1-3, with D unresolved. V lost 4 bases and J 2 bases, leaving 16 bases between the germline ends. The CDR3 totals 16 residues. Looked up from germline, CDR1 is SGHRS and CDR2 is YFSETQ. The CDR3 protein is CASSPSRQFTGNTIYF. CDR3 nucleotides: TGCGCCAGCAGCCCATCCAGGCAGTTCACTGGAAACACCATATATTTT. Using reference TRBV5-1 and TRBJ1-3 for the parts outside the CDR3, the full variable domain is KAGVTQTPRYLIKTRGQQVTLSCSPISGHRSVSWYQQTPGQGLQFLFEYFSETQRNKGNFPGRFSGRQFSNSRSEMNVSTLELGDSALYLCASSPSRQFTGNTIYFGEGSWLTVV.